The next 10 T cell receptor beta chains were all read from a single sample in a study of OX40 agonist ivuxolimab in advanced cancers. TCRdb's table, derived via immunoSEQ multiplex PCR, lists solely in-frame clones and lacks some. The sample records roughly 80,000 clones, 85% to 95% being singletons. The specimen was CD4+ or CD8+ T cells sorted from blood, collected in a trial of the OX40 agonist ivuxolimab. The receptors were gathered from an adult with an advanced solid tumor such as melanoma, head and neck, liver or kidney cancer.

The rearrangement joins TRBV5-1 to TRBJ2-1; 11 bases are shared with TRBD2. Germline CDR1 is SGHRS and CDR2 is YFSETQ. J lost 8 bases, V lost 5 bases, and 6 bases had no gene match. The CDR3 sequence is 14 residues long. The CDR3 coding sequence is TGCGCCAGCAGTCTAGCGGGGGGTACGGATGAGCAGTTCTTC. It translates to CASSLAGGTDEQFF.

The chain uses TRBV9 and TRBJ1-2; TRBD1 aligns across 9 bases. From germline, CDR1 is SGDLS and CDR2 YYNGEE. With V trimmed by 6 bases and J by 7 bases, 7 bases remained unmatched. The CDR3 is 13 residues long. The CDR3 nucleotides are TGTGCCAGCAAAGACAGGGGGGGAAGTGGCTACACCTTC. Amino acids: CASKDRGGSGYTF.

The chain links TRBV5-1 to TRBJ1-1, with TRBD1 as a possible D gene (5 bases). From germline, CDR1 is SGHRS and CDR2 YFSETQ. The CDR3 is made up of 15 amino acids. V shed 3 bases and J shed 1 base, with 13 bases lying between them. This CDR3 is CASSSRGGQNTEAFF. In DNA, the CDR3 is TGCGCCAGCAGCTCGAGGGGTGGACAGAACACTGAAGCTTTCTTT. Looking up the rest from reference TRBV5-1 and TRBJ1-1 gives the full variable domain: KAGVTQTPRYLIKTRGQQVTLSCSPISGHRSVSWYQQTPGQGLQFLFEYFSETQRNKGNFPGRFSGRQFSNSRSEMNVSTLELGDSALYLCASSSRGGQNTEAFFGQGTRLTVV.

The chain links TRBV4-2 to TRBJ2-2; D not certain. Trimming shortened V by 0 bases and J by 7 bases, and 15 bases separated the two germline ends. There are 16 residues in the CDR3. Germline V gene lookup returns CDR1 LGHNA and CDR2 YNFKEQ. The CDR3 DNA reads as TGTGCCAGCAGCCAAGATCAACCGGCTAGGAGCGGGGAGCTGTTTTTT. This codes for CASSQDQPARSGELFF.

V and J are TRBV7-3 and TRBJ2-3, with 8 bases fitting TRBD2. Germline values: CDR1 SGHTA, CDR2 FQGTGA. J gave up 3 bases and V 2 bases, and 7 bases lay outside the gene matches. The CDR3 extends over 16 amino acids. The CDR3 sequence is CASSLAPGGETDTQYF. In DNA, the CDR3 is TGTGCCAGCAGCTTAGCCCCGGGGGGGGAAACAGATACGCAGTATTTT.

V and J are TRBV19 and TRBJ1-1, with 9 bases lining up with TRBD1. V dropped 6 bases and J dropped 4; count of bases not matched to a gene: 15. Germline V gene data show CDR1 as LNHDA and CDR2 as SQIVND (reference sequence). This CDR3 is built from 17 residues. CDR3 DNA: TGTGCCAGTAGCCCACAGGGGGCGACTCGTGCGTTCACTGAAGCTTTCTTT. This codes for CASSPQGATRAFTEAFF.

V is TRBV5-1 and J is TRBJ2-7; TRBD2 might be the D (6 bases). The CDR3 is made up of 14 amino acids. Germline V lookup: CDR1 SGHRS, CDR2 YFSETQ. Deletions cut 0 bases from V and 5 bases from J, with 12 bases between. Written as DNA, the CDR3 is TGCGCCAGCAGCTTGGTAGGGCGCGGGAACGAGCAGTACTTC. Its protein is CASSLVGRGNEQYF.

This chain uses TRBV7-2 with TRBJ1-3; D unclear. Trimming shortened V by 4 bases and J by 0 bases, and 4 bases separated the two germline ends. Germline V gene sequence: CDR1 SGHTA, CDR2 FQGNSA. The CDR3 has 13 residues. The CDR3 DNA reads as TGTGCCAGCAGCTCCTACTCTGGAAACACCATATATTTT. Protein: CASSSYSGNTIYF.

This clone was recorded a few times. The rearrangement uses TRBV19 and TRBJ1-5; tentatively, D is TRBD1 (5 bases). Trimming pared 3 bases from V and 1 base from J, leaving 10 bases between. Per germline, CDR1 LNHDA and CDR2 SQIVND (reference sequence). The CDR3 has 15 residues. CDR3 residues: CASSIAGSSNQPQHF. CDR3 sequence (DNA): TGTGCCAGTAGTATCGCAGGGTCGAGCAATCAGCCCCAGCATTTT.

Comments on this clone: The same CDR3 also results from other DNA sequences found in this sample. The CDR3 sequence is CASSVGQNYGYTF. CDR3 DNA: TGTGCCAGCAGCGTTGGACAGAACTATGGCTACACCTTC. The chain carries TRBV9 and TRBJ1-2; TRBD1 is a possible D gene (6 bases). V gave up 2 bases and J gave up 2 bases, with 7 bases separating them. Germline V gene lookup returns CDR1 SGDLS and CDR2 YYNGEE. There are 13 residues in the CDR3.